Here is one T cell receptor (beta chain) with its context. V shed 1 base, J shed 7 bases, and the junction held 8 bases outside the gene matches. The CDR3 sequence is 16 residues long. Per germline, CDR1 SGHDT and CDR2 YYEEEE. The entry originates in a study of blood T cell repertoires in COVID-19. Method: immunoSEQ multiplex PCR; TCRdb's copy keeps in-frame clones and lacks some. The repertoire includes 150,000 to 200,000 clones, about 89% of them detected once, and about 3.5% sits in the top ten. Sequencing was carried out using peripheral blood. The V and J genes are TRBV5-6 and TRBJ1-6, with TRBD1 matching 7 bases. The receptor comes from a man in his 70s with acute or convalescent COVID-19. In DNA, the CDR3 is TGTGCCAGCAGCTTGCTAAGAGTACAGGGGAATTCACCCCTCCACTTT. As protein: CASSLLRVQGNSPLHF.